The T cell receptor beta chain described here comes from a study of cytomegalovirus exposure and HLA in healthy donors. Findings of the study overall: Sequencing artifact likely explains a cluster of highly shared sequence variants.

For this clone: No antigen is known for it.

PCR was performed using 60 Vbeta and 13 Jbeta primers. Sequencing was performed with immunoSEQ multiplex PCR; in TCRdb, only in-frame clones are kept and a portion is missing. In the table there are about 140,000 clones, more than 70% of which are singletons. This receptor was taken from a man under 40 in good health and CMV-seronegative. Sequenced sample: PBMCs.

The CDR3 coding sequence is TGTGCCAGCAGCAACCTACAGGGAGCCGGTTCTAATGAGCAGTTCTTC. Translated: CASSNLQGAGSNEQFF. V gene TRBV5-4 combines with J gene TRBJ2-1; perhaps TRBD1 as D (6 bases). The V gene's germline CDR1 is SGHNT and CDR2 YYREEE (reference sequence). V gave up 4 bases and J gave up 7 bases, with 21 bases separating them. The CDR3 sequence is 16 residues long.